The rows below give T cell receptor beta chains drawn from one sample of a study of post-analysis software for immune sequencing data. Each CDR3 protein is one row after TCRdb ran MiXCR on the PCR reads. The sample consists of 600,000 to 700,000 distinct CDR3 sequences, roughly three fifths of them appearing once. Sequences were obtained from blood. The receptors were gathered from a girl aged 2-10 years with multiple sclerosis. Each CDR3 is given with its conserved first and last residue. D genes are given only for firm matches. Expanded clones are given a class, and other clones once, few, many or no size at all.

>-|14|TRBV11-2|-|TRBJ2-1
CASSSVGGADEQFF
TGTGCCAGCAGCTCAGTGGGGGGGGCGGATGAGCAGTTCTTC
>-|11|TRBV29-1|-|TRBJ1-2
CSVGGDYGYTF
TGCAGCGTTGGGGGAGACTATGGCTACACCTTC
>-|17|TRBV6-2/TRBV6-3|-|TRBJ1-1
CASSGPGVPNMNTEAFF
TGTGCCAGCAGTGGGCCAGGGGTCCCTAACATGAACACTGAAGCTTTCTTT
>-|13|TRBV12-3/TRBV12-4|-|TRBJ2-3
CASSLAARDTQYF
TGTGCCAGCAGTTTAGCGGCCCGCGATACGCAGTATTTT
>TRBD2|15|TRBV7-3|-|TRBJ2-3
CASSRGLAGADTQYF
TGTGCCAGCAGTCGCGGACTAGCGGGAGCCGATACGCAGTATTTT
>-|11|TRBV20-1|few|TRBJ1-4
CSGRGDEKLFF
TGCAGTGGTCGAGGGGATGAAAAACTGTTTTTT
>TRBD2|14|TRBV3-1|-|TRBJ2-5
CASSQVLSGETQYF
TGTGCCAGCAGCCAAGTTCTTAGCGGGGAGACCCAGTACTTC
>TRBD1|13|TRBV4-1|-|TRBJ2-7
CASSVDRGHEQYF
TGCGCCAGCAGCGTGGACAGGGGCCACGAGCAGTACTTC
>-|16|TRBV6-5|few|TRBJ1-2
CASSRDTSFINYGYTF
TGTGCCAGCAGTCGGGACACCTCATTTATAAACTATGGCTACACCTTC
>TRBD2|18|TRBV5-1|-|TRBJ2-5
CASSLVTSGGAIQGTQYF
TGCGCCAGCAGCTTGGTAACTAGCGGGGGGGCCATTCAAGGGACCCAGTACTTC
>TRBD1|16|TRBV2|-|TRBJ2-1
CASSPVGTGFANEQFF
TGTGCCAGCAGTCCGGTCGGGACAGGGTTTGCCAATGAGCAGTTCTTC
>TRBD2|14|TRBV11-2|-|TRBJ2-4
CASSLDLVGGEQYF
TGTGCCAGCAGCTTAGATCTGGTCGGGGGGGAGCAGTACTTC
>TRBD2|18|TRBV4-3|-|TRBJ2-5
CASSQVYGRGGAIKTQYF
TGCGCCAGCAGCCAAGTTTATGGCCGGGGAGGGGCCATAAAGACCCAGTACTTC
>-|14|TRBV10-3|few|TRBJ2-6
CAISGDSGANVLTF
TGTGCCATCAGTGGGGACTCTGGGGCCAACGTCCTGACTTTC
>-|15|TRBV7-2|-|TRBJ2-1
CASSLRGPTGDEQFF
TGTGCCAGCAGCCTAAGGGGTCCTACTGGCGATGAGCAGTTCTTC
>TRBD1|16|TRBV6-6|-|TRBJ2-7
CASSRPRTGIYYEQYF
TGTGCCAGCAGTCGCCCTAGGACAGGGATTTACTACGAGCAGTACTTC
>-|13|TRBV30|once|TRBJ1-5
CAWLEGNSGPQHF
TGTGCCTGGTTGGAGGGGAATTCCGGCCCCCAGCATTTT
>TRBD1|17|TRBV6-5|-|TRBJ1-2
CASSSITRTGGGYGYTF
TGTGCCAGCAGTTCTATAACAAGGACAGGGGGAGGCTATGGCTACACCTTC
>TRBD2|14|TRBV29-1|few|TRBJ2-3
CSVLAGARPDTQYF
TGCAGCGTCCTAGCGGGGGCCCGCCCAGATACGCAGTATTTT
>TRBD1|14|TRBV5-6|-|TRBJ2-7
CASSLLDRVWEQYF
TGTGCCAGCAGCTTGCTGGACAGGGTATGGGAGCAGTACTTC
>-|15|TRBV7-3|few|TRBJ2-5
CASSPGLLGGETQYF
TGTGCCAGCAGCCCCGGTTTATTGGGCGGAGAGACCCAGTACTTC
>TRBD1|17|TRBV5-1|few|TRBJ2-5
CASSSYYRDSGQETRYF
TGCGCTAGCAGCAGTTACTACCGGGACAGTGGCCAAGAGACCCGGTACTTC
>-|12|TRBV2|-|TRBJ2-1
CASTLGDNEQFF
TGTGCCAGCACCCTAGGCGACAATGAGCAGTTCTTC
>-|17|TRBV4-2|-|TRBJ2-1
CASSHVPGTYIPNEQFF
TGTGCCAGCAGCCATGTACCCGGGACATATATACCAAATGAGCAGTTCTTC
>-|15|TRBV14|-|TRBJ2-5
CASSHDRRTQETQYF
TGTGCCAGCAGCCATGACAGGCGTACCCAAGAGACCCAGTACTTC
>TRBD2|15|TRBV19|-|TRBJ2-1
CASIRTSGVYNEQFF
TGTGCCAGTATCAGGACTAGCGGGGTCTACAATGAGCAGTTCTTC
>TRBD1|14|TRBV20-1|-|TRBJ2-7
CSARDRTGLYEQYF
TGCAGTGCTAGAGATCGGACAGGACTCTACGAGCAGTACTTC
>TRBD2|18|TRBV4-1|-|TRBJ2-3
CASSHTQTSGSLTDTQYF
TGCGCCAGCAGCCACACACAGACTAGCGGATCGCTCACAGATACGCAGTATTTT
>TRBD1|18|TRBV3-1|-|TRBJ1-1
CASSSMKRTGPPNTEAFF
TGTGCCAGCAGCTCAATGAAAAGGACAGGCCCCCCGAACACTGAAGCTTTCTTT
>-|14|TRBV5-1|-|TRBJ1-1
CASRDPGRSTEAFF
TGCGCCAGCAGAGACCCCGGACGGAGTACTGAAGCTTTCTTT
>-|13|TRBV27|few|TRBJ2-1
CASRQPIVHEQFF
TGTGCCAGCAGACAACCCATAGTCCATGAGCAGTTCTTC
>-|12|TRBV2|few|TRBJ2-5
CASTDGKETQYF
TGTGCCAGCACCGACGGGAAAGAGACCCAGTACTTC
>-|16|TRBV25-1|-|TRBJ2-3
CASSEFRTPGTDTQYF
TGTGCCAGCAGTGAATTTAGGACACCTGGCACAGATACGCAGTATTTT
>TRBD2|18|TRBV7-2|-|TRBJ2-7
CASSAWTSGDRTLYEQYF
TGTGCCAGCAGCGCATGGACTAGCGGGGACCGCACCCTCTACGAGCAGTACTTC
>-|11|TRBV6-5|-|TRBJ2-5
CASSFLGTQYF
TGTGCCAGCAGTTTCCTGGGGACCCAGTACTTC
>-|14|TRBV6-1|-|TRBJ1-5
CASSDTGGVQPQHF
TGTGCCAGCAGTGACACCGGGGGGGTCCAGCCCCAGCATTTT
>TRBD1|14|TRBV29-1|-|TRBJ2-7
CSVEVTGALYEQYF
TGCAGCGTTGAGGTCACAGGGGCCCTCTACGAGCAGTACTTC
>TRBD2|15|TRBV5-1|-|TRBJ2-3
CASSLAGGPMDTQYF
TGCGCCAGCAGTCTTGCGGGGGGGCCTATGGATACGCAGTATTTT
>-|13|TRBV24-1|once|TRBJ2-5
CATSGANQETQYF
TGTGCCACCAGTGGGGCTAACCAAGAGACCCAGTACTTC
>-|12|TRBV20-1|-|TRBJ2-5
CSVEGVQETQYF
TGCAGTGTGGAAGGGGTCCAAGAGACCCAGTACTTC
>-|13|TRBV10-3|-|TRBJ1-1
CAILGGADTEAFF
TGTGCCATCTTAGGGGGGGCGGACACTGAAGCTTTCTTT
>-|15|TRBV7-2|-|TRBJ2-7
CASSLVVGGHHEQYF
TGTGCCAGCAGCTTAGTAGTGGGGGGACATCACGAGCAGTACTTC
>-|14|TRBV6-2/TRBV6-3|few|TRBJ2-5
CASSLWSLLETQYF
TGTGCCAGCAGTTTGTGGTCCCTCCTCGAGACCCAGTACTTC
>-|12|TRBV10-2|few|TRBJ2-7
CASNEGAYEQYF
TGCGCCAGCAACGAGGGGGCCTACGAGCAGTACTTC
>-|18|TRBV7-2|-|TRBJ2-5
CASSLNTPSASSFGTQYF
TGTGCCAGCAGCTTAAATACCCCTAGCGCGAGCTCATTTGGGACCCAGTACTTC
>-|13|TRBV20-1|few|TRBJ2-5
CSAPEQTRETQYF
TGCAGTGCTCCTGAACAGACTAGGGAGACCCAGTACTTC
>TRBD1|16|TRBV7-2|-|TRBJ1-2
CASSLETGVLNYGYTF
TGTGCCAGCAGCTTAGAAACAGGGGTTCTGAACTATGGCTACACCTTC
>TRBD2|18|TRBV5-6|-|TRBJ2-5
CASSSLNIRLAGQETQYF
TGTGCCAGCAGCTCCTTAAATATCAGACTAGCGGGCCAAGAGACCCAGTACTTC
>TRBD1|15|TRBV10-3|few|TRBJ1-2
CAISLTGVSNYGYTF
TGTGCCATCAGCTTGACAGGGGTTAGTAACTATGGCTACACCTTC
>-|15|TRBV5-1|-|TRBJ2-2
CASSPPHTSTGELFF
TGCGCCAGCAGCCCACCGCATACATCCACCGGGGAGCTGTTTTTT
>-|13|TRBV29-1|-|TRBJ2-1
CSVGLALVNEQFF
TGCAGCGTTGGTCTAGCGCTTGTCAATGAGCAGTTCTTC
>TRBD1|16|TRBV4-3|-|TRBJ2-1
CASRPQQGAKYGEQFF
TGCGCCAGCAGACCACAGCAGGGGGCCAAGTATGGTGAGCAGTTCTTC
>TRBD1|13|TRBV11-2|-|TRBJ2-1
CASSLGTDNEQFF
TGTGCCAGCAGTTTAGGGACAGACAATGAGCAGTTCTTC
>-|15|TRBV4-1|few|TRBJ2-1
CASSQGIVDYNEQFF
TGCGCCAGCAGCCAAGGGATTGTAGACTACAATGAGCAGTTCTTC
>TRBD2|17|TRBV7-2|-|TRBJ2-5
CASSLTHLRGGRETQYF
TGTGCCAGCAGCTTAACTCACTTGCGGGGGGGCAGAGAGACCCAGTACTTC
>TRBD2|12|TRBV6-2/TRBV6-3|-|TRBJ2-3
CASSYLSGAQYF
TGTGCCAGCAGTTATTTAAGCGGGGCGCAGTATTTT
>TRBD1|15|TRBV9|-|TRBJ2-5
CASSVRTGSLETQYF
TGTGCCAGCAGCGTTAGGACAGGGTCCTTAGAGACCCAGTACTTC